One sample yielded the 17 T cell receptor beta chains listed below, sequenced in a study of beta chain features in type 1 diabetes. Expressed TCRB transcripts were sequenced, since all the RNA that had been isolated was reverse transcribed. Profiled with immunoSEQ multiplex PCR; TCRdb holds only in-frame clones, not every one. The sample yields 970,000 or so clones, roughly 16% seen once. Sequenced input: naive CD4+ T cells from blood. Source of these receptors: a woman aged 18-35 years in good health.

This clone was found many times. J is TRBJ2-1 and V is TRBV7-3; no clear D gene. Germline assignment: CDR1 SGHTA and CDR2 FQGTGA. Trimming stripped 6 bases from V and 6 bases from J, with 12 bases between. The CDR3 length is 13 residues. The CDR3, as DNA: TGTGCCAGCAGTCCCGGGCTTTCCAATGAGCAGTTCTTC. This encodes CASSPGLSNEQFF.

The gene calls are TRBV21-1 and TRBJ1-1; the DNA was not used to check the table's D call, TRBD1. TRBV21-1 is listed as a pseudogene. The CDR3 is made up of 14 amino acids. CDR3 amino acids: CASSADRGPLEAFF. DNA for the CDR3: TGTGCCAGCAGCGCGGACAGGGGACCCCTCGAAGCTTTCTTT.

The chain combines TRBV7-9 with TRBJ1-3; a weak D match, TRBD1 (5 bases). This CDR3 spans 17 amino acids. Per the germline V gene, CDR1 is SEHNR and CDR2 is FQNEAQ (reference sequence). The ends were cut back, 2 bases at V and 2 bases at J, with 16 bases in the middle. The CDR3 is CASSLSQGRAAGNTIYF. In DNA form, the CDR3 reads TGTGCCAGCAGCTTATCGCAGGGTAGGGCGGCTGGAAACACCATATATTTT. The full variable domain, completed using reference TRBV7-9 and TRBJ1-3, is DTGVSQNPRHKITKRGQNVTFRCDPISEHNRLYWYRQTLGQGPEFLTYFQNEAQLEKSRLLSDRFSAERPKGSFSTLEIQRTEQGDSAMYLCASSLSQGRAAGNTIYFGEGSWLTVV.

The genes are TRBV7-6 and TRBJ2-1; D ambiguous. The V and J ends lost 1 base and 4 bases respectively, with 11 bases between them. Germline-derived CDR1 and CDR2 are SGHVS and FNYEAQ. The length of the CDR3 is 15 residues. The CDR3 DNA is TGTGCCAGCAGCTTAGACGTAGGATCTTACAATGAGCAGTTCTTC. Translated, it gives CASSLDVGSYNEQFF.

The chain links TRBV7-2 to TRBJ2-7; possible D gene TRBD2, 5 bases. Per germline, CDR1 SGHTA and CDR2 FQGNSA. V was shortened by 0 bases and J by 0 bases, with 21 bases between the two germline ends. The CDR3 contains 19 residues. In DNA form, the CDR3 reads TGTGCCAGCAGCTTAGCAGGCGGGCCTTCGGGGAGATTCTCCTACGAGCAGTACTTC. Translated: CASSLAGGPSGRFSYEQYF.

This chain uses TRBV7-3 with TRBJ2-3; 7 bases agree with TRBD1. The CDR3 has 13 amino acids. V shed 5 bases and J 3 bases; nucleotides not matched to a gene: 2. The germline V gene encodes CDR1 SGHTA and CDR2 FQGTGA. This CDR3 is CASSRTGTDTQYF. CDR3 sequence (DNA): TGTGCCAGCAGCCGGACAGGTACAGATACGCAGTATTTT.

The chain's CDR3 is CASSLQGGMNTEAFF. CDR3 coding DNA: TGCGCCAGCAGCTTGCAGGGGGGAATGAACACTGAAGCTTTCTTT. This rearrangement joins TRBV5-1 to TRBJ1-1; 7 bases line up with TRBD1. Germline assignment: CDR1 SGHRS and CDR2 YFSETQ. The CDR3 totals 15 residues. Trimming removed 1 base from V and 0 bases from J; junction bases left unmatched: 3. The full variable domain, rest sourced from reference TRBV5-1 and TRBJ1-1, is KAGVTQTPRYLIKTRGQQVTLSCSPISGHRSVSWYQQTPGQGLQFLFEYFSETQRNKGNFPGRFSGRQFSNSRSEMNVSTLELGDSALYLCASSLQGGMNTEAFFGQGTRLTVV.

The J gene is TRBJ2-1, the V gene TRBV5-1, with TRBD2 identical over 7 bases. Germline trimming cut 0 bases from V and 8 bases from J; bases unmatched to any gene: 8. In germline, CDR1 is SGHRS, CDR2 YFSETQ. The CDR3 extends over 15 amino acids. Written as DNA, the CDR3 is TGCGCCAGCAGCTTGGCATCCGGGACTACCTATGAGCAGTTCTTC. Its translation: CASSLASGTTYEQFF.

The J gene is TRBJ1-3, the V gene TRBV7-9, with D uncertain. The germline V and J ends were trimmed by 1 base and 8 bases, with 12 bases remaining between them. CDR1 is SEHNR, CDR2 FQNEAQ, per germline (reference sequence). CDR3 length equals 14 residues. CDR3 sequence (DNA): TGTGCCAGCAGCTTAGGTGATCTGGGCTACACCATATATTTT. Translating it yields CASSLGDLGYTIYF. The full variable domain, with the rest looked up from reference TRBV7-9 and TRBJ1-3, is DTGVSQNPRHKITKRGQNVTFRCDPISEHNRLYWYRQTLGQGPEFLTYFQNEAQLEKSRLLSDRFSAERPKGSFSTLEIQRTEQGDSAMYLCASSLGDLGYTIYFGEGSWLTVV.

J is TRBJ1-3 and V is TRBV10-3; possibly TRBD1 for D (5 bases). CDR3 length equals 14 residues. Trimming pared 5 bases from V and 0 bases from J, leaving 8 bases between. Germline values: CDR1 ENHRY, CDR2 SYGVKD. CDR3 DNA: TGTGCCATCAGTTCAGGGCTCTCTGGAAACACCATATATTTT. Translation: CAISSGLSGNTIYF.

This clone was seen more than once but under ten times. The chain uses TRBV27 and TRBJ1-5, with no clear D. Germline assignment: CDR1 MNHEY and CDR2 SMNVEV (reference sequence). This CDR3 is built from 14 residues. The ends were cut back, 3 bases at V and 2 bases at J, with 8 bases in the middle. This CDR3 reads CASSFRWGNQPQHF. The DNA for the CDR3 is TGTGCCAGCAGTTTCCGGTGGGGCAATCAGCCCCAGCATTTT.

This clone appeared a few times. The chain joins TRBV7-2 to TRBJ2-5; 7 bases match TRBD2. The CDR3 is 15 residues long. Trimming took 4 bases from V and 4 from J; bases not matched to a gene: 9. Germline V gives CDR1 SGHTA, CDR2 FQGNSA. In nucleotides, the CDR3 is TGTGCCAGCAGCTCCTCCGGGGGAGGGAGAGAGACCCAGTACTTC. It translates to CASSSSGGGRETQYF.

CDR3: CASSLWTSGTDTQYF. In DNA form, the CDR3 reads TGTGCCAGCAGCTTATGGACGTCTGGCACAGATACGCAGTATTTT. The gene calls are TRBV7-2 and TRBJ2-3; D gene ambiguous. The V end was cut by 2 bases, the J end by 1 base, with 10 bases between. The CDR3 is made up of 15 amino acids. CDR1 and CDR2 from the germline V gene are SGHTA and FQGNSA. The full variable domain, completed using reference TRBV7-2 and TRBJ2-3, is GAGVSQSPSNKVTEKGKDVELRCDPISGHTALYWYRQSLGQGLEFLIYFQGNSAPDKSGLPSDRFSAERTGGSVSTLTIQRTQQEDSAVYLCASSLWTSGTDTQYFGPGTRLTVL.

This clone was detected only a few times. The chain is built from TRBV11-2 and TRBJ2-3, with TRBD2 as a possible D gene (6 bases). The length of the CDR3 is 14 residues. Germline-derived CDR1 and CDR2 are SGHAT and FQNNGV. The V end was cut by 1 base, the J end by 4 bases, with 9 bases between. As DNA, the CDR3 is TGTGCCAGCAGCTTAGGGGGACTGCCAGATACGCAGTATTTT. Encoded protein: CASSLGGLPDTQYF.

This chain uses TRBV11-3 with TRBJ2-7, with D tentatively TRBD1 or TRBD2 (7 bases each). The length of the CDR3 is 15 residues. Trimming removed 4 bases from V and 5 bases from J, with 18 bases in between. From germline, CDR1 is SGHNT and CDR2 YENEEA. CDR3: CASSSQTGRGNEQYF. The DNA of the CDR3 is TGTGCCAGCAGCTCGCAGACAGGGAGGGGAAACGAGCAGTACTTC.

This clone came up a few times. The same CDR3 also results from other DNA sequences found in this sample. This chain connects TRBV4-3 to TRBJ2-5; 9 nucleotides line up with TRBD1. Losses at the gene ends were 1 base for V and 3 bases for J; bases not matched to a gene: 0. Germline V gives CDR1 LGHNA, CDR2 YSLEER. The CDR3 has 14 residues. The CDR3 loop is CASSQGQGEETQYF. CDR3 bases: TGCGCCAGCAGCCAAGGACAGGGGGAAGAGACCCAGTACTTC.

Of note for this clone: A single base separates this from a much larger clone, so it may be a read error. Other nucleotide sequences from this sample produce the same CDR3. This chain connects TRBV5-6 to TRBJ2-3, with unresolved D. The CDR3 contains 11 residues. Germline CDR1 and CDR2: SGHDT and YYEEEE. Trimming stripped 7 bases from V and 2 bases from J, with 5 bases between. The CDR3 region is CASGSTDTQYF. The DNA for the CDR3 is TGTGCCAGCGGCTCCACAGATACGCAGTATTTT.